The TCR beta chain described here comes from a study of tissue T cells after allogeneic stem cell transplantation. Whole-study context: CD3+ T cells were flow-sorted when enough cells; otherwise DNA extracted directly.

Sequencing was performed with immunoSEQ multiplex PCR; in TCRdb, only in-frame clones are kept and a portion is missing. The data contain just over 25,000 clones, roughly 89% of them singletons. Germline-derived CDR1 and CDR2 are DFQATT and SNEGSKA (reference sequence). The CDR3 has 11 amino acids. Trimming took 6 bases from V and 6 from J, leaving 12 bases between them. The specimen was blood, collected before transplantation. The rearrangement links TRBV20-1 to TRBJ2-7; TRBD2 might be the D (6 bases). This sequence was found in a male donor aged 60 or over who later had graft-versus-host disease after an allogeneic stem cell transplant. The CDR3 sequence: CSALGGPEQYF. For the CDR3, the DNA is TGCAGTGCATTAGGAGGGCCCGAGCAGTACTTC.